These T cell receptor beta chains were read from a single sample in a study of CD8 T cells in ankylosing spondylitis. TCRdb recomputed calls from the 5' RACE reads with MiXCR, one row per CDR3 protein. The sample records about 280,000 distinct CDR3 sequences, 20% being singletons. Specimen: blood, either unsorted or a sorted T cell fraction (not recorded which). These TCRs come from a male donor with ankylosing spondylitis or in good health (not recorded which). Both conserved end residues are part of each CDR3. The order of the fields is J gene, V gene, clone size, D gene, CDR3 protein, CDR3 DNA. A D gene is named only where the DNA matches it firmly. Clone size is stated in some rows and not others, as once, few, many or a class when expanded.

TRBJ1-2,TRBV20-1,-,-,CSASMLRAGVLGYTF,TGCAGTGCTAGCATGTTGAGAGCGGGAGTCCTCGGCTACACCTTC
TRBJ2-2,TRBV7-9,-,-,CASSLAGARTGELFF,TGTGCCAGCAGCTTAGCGGGGGCCCGTACCGGGGAGCTGTTTTTT
TRBJ2-2,TRBV7-3,-,-,CASSTSATTGELFF,TGTGCCAGCAGCACCTCAGCGACCACCGGGGAGCTGTTTTTT
TRBJ1-1,TRBV5-1,few,-,CASSLYGENTEAFF,TGCGCCAGCAGCTTGTATGGGGAGAACACTGAAGCTTTCTTT
TRBJ2-5,TRBV5-1,-,TRBD2,CASSLSWTSGKETQYF,TGCGCCAGCAGCCTCTCCTGGACTAGCGGCAAAGAGACCCAGTACTTC
TRBJ1-2,TRBV5-1,few,-,CASSTDSANYGYTF,TGCGCCAGCAGCACGGACAGCGCTAACTATGGCTACACCTTC
TRBJ1-4,TRBV28,many,-,CASSAGPYFNEKLFF,TGTGCCAGCAGTGCAGGACCGTACTTTAATGAAAAACTGTTTTTT
TRBJ2-1,TRBV27,few,-,CASSLMRPSSYNEQFF,TGTGCCAGCAGTTTAATGAGGCCAAGCTCCTACAATGAGCAGTTCTTC
TRBJ2-1,TRBV7-3,-,TRBD2,CASSRLPTSGRSTSYNEQFF,TGTGCCAGCAGCCGATTACCAACTAGCGGGAGGAGTACCTCCTACAATGAGCAGTTCTTC
TRBJ1-5,TRBV28,few,-,CASISPTGPNQPQHF,TGTGCCAGCATCTCACCGACAGGTCCCAATCAGCCCCAGCATTTT
TRBJ2-3,TRBV5-1,-,-,CASSLELLLASSRNTQYF,TGCGCCAGCAGCTTGGAACTCCTCCTAGCCTCTTCCCGGAATACGCAGTATTTT
TRBJ1-2,TRBV28,once,TRBD1,CATQGSRVYGYTF,TGTGCCACACAGGGGTCGCGCGTCTATGGCTACACCTTC
TRBJ2-2,TRBV2,-,-,CASRTTEELFF,TGTGCCAGCAGGACTACCGAGGAGCTGTTTTTT
TRBJ2-3,TRBV29-1,few,-,CSVESGVDTQYF,TGCAGCGTTGAAAGTGGGGTAGATACGCAGTATTTT
TRBJ1-1,TRBV6-5,many,TRBD1,CASSWGQGNTEAFF,TGTGCCAGCAGTTGGGGACAGGGGAACACTGAAGCTTTCTTT
TRBJ2-4,TRBV4-2,few,-,CASSQGSGGLKTLLAKNIQYF,TGTGCCAGCAGCCAAGGTTCGGGTGGGCTAAAGACCCTCCTAGCCAAAAACATTCAGTACTTC
TRBJ2-3,TRBV5-1,-,TRBD2,CASSSATSGATDTQYF,TGCGCCAGCAGCTCCGCGACTAGCGGGGCCACAGATACGCAGTATTTT
TRBJ2-1,TRBV24-1,few,-,CATSDLRGGSYNEQFF,TGTGCCACCAGTGATTTGCGAGGGGGCTCCTACAATGAGCAGTTCTTC
TRBJ2-5,TRBV11-2,few,-,CASSLRMETQYF,TGTGCCAGCAGCTTAAGGATGGAGACCCAGTACTTC
TRBJ1-4,TRBV12-3/TRBV12-4,-,-,CASSFKVNQFGKLFF,TGTGCCAGCAGTTTCAAGGTCAACCAATTTGGAAAACTGTTTTTT
TRBJ1-1,TRBV5-6,-,TRBD1,CANSLDRGNTEAFF,TGTGCCAACAGCTTGGACAGGGGGAACACTGAAGCTTTCTTT
TRBJ2-5,TRBV20-1,-,-,CSASSPFSIQETQYF,TGCAGTGCTAGTAGCCCCTTCTCAATCCAAGAGACCCAGTACTTC
TRBJ2-5,TRBV12-3/TRBV12-4,few,TRBD1,CASSLDRGAETQYF,TGTGCCAGCAGTCTTGACAGGGGAGCAGAGACCCAGTACTTC
TRBJ2-1,TRBV27,many,-,CASSHQTGPYNEQFF,TGTGCCAGCAGTCACCAGACAGGCCCCTACAATGAGCAGTTCTTC
TRBJ2-3,TRBV9,-,-,CASSVLSGGSTDTQYF,TGTGCCAGCAGCGTACTCTCAGGAGGTAGCACAGATACGCAGTATTTT
TRBJ2-5,TRBV7-9,few,-,CASSLTTRETQYF,TGTGCCAGCAGCTTAACCACCCGGGAGACCCAGTACTTC
TRBJ2-2,TRBV7-9,few,-,CASSLASGNTGELFF,TGTGCCAGCAGCTTAGCATCAGGAAACACCGGGGAGCTGTTTTTT
TRBJ1-6,TRBV5-1,few,TRBD1,CASSSDRAIGSPLHF,TGCGCCAGCAGCTCTGACAGGGCGATAGGTTCACCCCTCCACTTT
TRBJ2-1,TRBV29-1,-,TRBD1,CSAGTGSNEQFF,TGCAGCGCTGGGACAGGGTCTAATGAGCAGTTCTTC
TRBJ2-3,TRBV19,-,-,CASSIASQSTDTQYF,TGTGCCAGTAGTATAGCGTCCCAAAGCACAGATACGCAGTATTTT
TRBJ1-1,TRBV27,-,-,CASRTLNTEAFF,TGTGCCAGCAGGACGCTGAACACTGAAGCTTTCTTT
TRBJ1-4,TRBV5-1,-,-,CASSLGQALTNEKLFF,TGCGCCAGCAGCTTGGGTCAGGCCTTAACTAATGAAAAACTGTTTTTT
TRBJ2-2,TRBV5-1,-,-,CASSSRTGNGELFF,TGCGCCAGCAGCTCCCGGACCGGGAACGGGGAGCTGTTTTTT
TRBJ2-3,TRBV5-1,-,TRBD1,CASSGIRDSTDTQYF,TGCGCCAGCAGCGGTATCCGGGACAGTACAGATACGCAGTATTTT
TRBJ1-1,TRBV28,many,-,CASSLMGATEAFF,TGTGCCAGCAGTTTAATGGGGGCGACTGAAGCTTTCTTT
TRBJ2-3,TRBV5-1,-,-,CASSFDPRQGTDTQYF,TGCGCCAGCAGCTTCGACCCCCGGCAGGGGACAGATACGCAGTATTTT
TRBJ2-1,TRBV12-3/TRBV12-4,few,-,CASSPSGNYNEQFF,TGTGCCAGCAGTCCCAGCGGAAACTACAATGAGCAGTTCTTC
TRBJ2-1,TRBV10-3,-,-,CAISLGGNEQFF,TGTGCCATCAGTCTAGGAGGGAATGAGCAGTTCTTC
TRBJ1-5,TRBV20-1,few,TRBD1,CSARDSGRGQARNQPQHF,TGCAGTGCTAGAGATAGCGGCAGGGGGCAGGCGCGCAATCAGCCCCAGCATTTT
TRBJ1-2,TRBV28,-,-,CASSRVGYTF,TGTGCCAGCAGTAGGGTTGGCTACACCTTC
TRBJ2-5,TRBV20-1,few,-,CSASSLPQETQYF,TGCAGTGCTAGCTCGCTACCCCAAGAGACCCAGTACTTC
TRBJ1-1,TRBV7-9,-,-,CASSLGLWDTEAFF,TGTGCCAGCAGCTTAGGGTTGTGGGACACTGAAGCTTTCTTT
TRBJ1-2,TRBV5-4,few,TRBD1,CASSPGTARGYGYTF,TGTGCCAGCAGCCCCGGGACAGCACGGGGCTATGGCTACACCTTC
TRBJ2-3,TRBV27,many,TRBD1,CASSPRTGLGYTQYF,TGTGCCAGCAGTCCGAGGACAGGGCTCGGTTATACGCAGTATTTT
TRBJ2-5,TRBV9,few,TRBD2,CASSGGGGPQETQYF,TGTGCCAGCAGCGGCGGGGGGGGTCCACAAGAGACCCAGTACTTC
TRBJ1-2,TRBV20-1,few,-,CSATIHVDGYTF,TGCAGTGCCACAATCCATGTCGATGGCTACACCTTC
TRBJ1-1,TRBV28,-,-,CASSLPSRADTEAFF,TGTGCCAGCAGTCTACCCTCCAGGGCGGACACTGAAGCTTTCTTT
TRBJ2-6,TRBV27,few,-,CASSLRPSGANVLTF,TGTGCCAGCAGTTTACGGCCCTCTGGGGCCAACGTCCTGACTTTC
TRBJ2-1,TRBV5-1,-,TRBD2,CASSLAASGSYEQFF,TGCGCCAGCAGCTTGGCGGCTAGCGGGAGCTATGAGCAGTTCTTC
TRBJ2-1,TRBV4-2,few,TRBD1,CASSQLRGQGTGKTYNEQFF,TGTGCCAGCAGCCAACTCAGGGGACAGGGCACCGGGAAGACCTACAATGAGCAGTTCTTC
TRBJ1-4,TRBV20-1,many,-,CSALPGATNEKLFF,TGCAGTGCCCTCCCGGGGGCAACTAATGAAAAACTGTTTTTT
TRBJ2-1,TRBV28,-,-,CASSQPRTPTYNEQFF,TGTGCCAGCAGCCAGCCCCGGACTCCTACCTACAATGAGCAGTTCTTC
TRBJ2-3,TRBV5-1,many,TRBD2,CASSLFQAGADTQYF,TGCGCCAGCAGCTTGTTCCAAGCGGGAGCAGATACGCAGTATTTT
TRBJ2-3,TRBV9,-,-,CASSVGQAGTDTQYF,TGTGCCAGCAGCGTAGGTCAGGCGGGCACAGATACGCAGTATTTT
TRBJ1-5,TRBV5-1,-,TRBD1,CASSDARDRTRRENQPQHF,TGCGCCAGCAGCGACGCTCGGGACAGAACAAGACGAGAAAATCAGCCCCAGCATTTT
TRBJ2-5,TRBV7-8,few,-,CASSFSGGEETQYF,TGTGCCAGCAGCTTTTCGGGCGGGGAAGAGACCCAGTACTTC
TRBJ2-1,TRBV5-1,-,-,CASSFRDKNNEQFF,TGCGCCAGCAGCTTCCGGGACAAAAACAATGAGCAGTTCTTC
TRBJ2-1,TRBV15,few,-,CATSRVSVGHPYNEQFF,TGTGCCACCAGCAGAGTTTCCGTCGGACACCCCTACAATGAGCAGTTCTTC
TRBJ2-2,TRBV12-3/TRBV12-4,many,-,CASSNGLIKDFAGELFF,TGTGCCAGCAGTAACGGACTCATCAAGGACTTCGCCGGGGAGCTGTTTTTT
TRBJ1-5,TRBV6-5,-,-,CASSYSGGTDQPQHF,TGTGCCAGCAGTTACTCAGGGGGGACGGATCAGCCCCAGCATTTT